Below are 26 T cell receptor beta chains sequenced from a single sample in a study of T-cell memory formation after mild COVID-19. TCRdb independently ran MiXCR on the 5' RACE reads; one entry per CDR3 protein. Of 100,000 to 150,000 distinct CDR3 sequences listed, approximately 15% were seen once; the top ten hold roughly 5.2%. Material for sequencing was PBMCs or a T cell subset sorted from them (not recorded which). The receptors were sampled from a man aged 18 to 30 who had mild COVID-19 (a few samples of this study predate the infection). Cell type and time point are not known.

As to this clonotype: The germline gene is not matched at one end of the junction; a read error may be the cause. The V and J genes are TRBV7-8 and TRBJ2-5; the D gene is possibly TRBD2 (6 bases). Germline V gene sequence: CDR1 SGHVS, CDR2 FQNEAQ. This CDR3 has 12 amino acids. The DNA for the CDR3 is TGTGCCAGTTGGGGGACTGATTCCTCTGCACACTTC. This gives the protein CASWGTDSSAHF.

This clonotype turned up a few times. V and J are TRBV20-1 and TRBJ2-3; no clear D gene. The CDR3 runs to 12 residues. V lost 6 bases and J 5 bases, leaving 12 bases between the germline ends. CDR1 DFQATT and CDR2 SNEGSKA come from the germline V gene (reference sequence). The CDR3 DNA is TGCAGTGCCTTTTGGCAAGGAGATACGCAGTATTTT. This translates into CSAFWQGDTQYF.

This clonotype was counted ten times or more. The V gene is TRBV12-3 or TRBV12-4, the J gene TRBJ2-5, with D tentatively TRBD2 (6 bases). Trimming took off 5 bases at V and 8 bases at J, with 15 bases between the two ends. The CDR3 runs 13 residues. The DNA of the CDR3 is TGTGCCAGCAGTGGGACGGAGGGAGGAACCCAGTACTTC. Translating it yields CASSGTEGGTQYF.

This chain links TRBV20-1 with TRBJ2-3, with a possible D match to TRBD2 (6 bases). Trimming pared 3 bases from V and 2 bases from J, leaving 18 bases between. There are 16 residues in the CDR3. Germline assignment: CDR1 DFQATT and CDR2 SNEGSKA (reference sequence). The CDR3 DNA sequence: TGCAGTGCTAGCAACTCCCGGGACTGGTACACAGATACGCAGTATTTT. Translating gives CSASNSRDWYTDTQYF.

The V call is TRBV19, the J call TRBJ2-7, with no clear D. CDR1 is LNHDA and CDR2 is SQIVND in the germline V gene (reference sequence). V lost 3 bases and J lost 0, with 6 bases in between. CDR3 size: 13 residues. The CDR3 reads CASSITVSYEQYF. The CDR3, as DNA: TGTGCCAGTAGTATCACAGTCTCCTACGAGCAGTACTTC.

There are a few counts of this clonotype. The genes are TRBV6-2 or TRBV6-3 and TRBJ1-2; 12 positions agree with TRBD1. With V trimmed by 7 bases and J by 7 bases, 10 bases remained unmatched. The CDR3 consists of 15 residues. Per the germline V gene, CDR1 is MNHEY and CDR2 is SVGEGT. The CDR3 sequence: CASTAGQGALRGYTF. CDR3 nucleotide sequence: TGTGCCAGCACCGCGGGACAGGGGGCGCTTCGTGGCTACACCTTC.

The CDR3 protein is CASSAEWDTQYF. The CDR3 bases are TGTGCCAGCAGTGCGGAGTGGGATACGCAGTATTTT. The V and J genes are TRBV2 and TRBJ2-3; D call uncertain. CDR1 is SNHLY and CDR2 is FYNNEI in the germline V gene. The CDR3 runs 12 residues. Trimming cost V 4 bases and J 6 bases, with 8 bases left between them.

This clonotype showed up just a few times. The chain joins TRBV6-6 to TRBJ1-1; 7 bases agree with TRBD1. The V gene's germline CDR1 is MNHNY and CDR2 SVGAGI (reference sequence). The CDR3 consists of 16 residues. V was clipped by 6 bases and J by 0 bases; unmatched bases: 10. In DNA, the CDR3 is TGTGCCAGCAGGGTGAGACAGGGTTCCATGAACACTGAAGCTTTCTTT. Translated: CASRVRQGSMNTEAFF.

In this sample, this clonotype turned up a few times. The rearrangement joins TRBV20-1 to TRBJ2-1; tentatively, D is TRBD1 (6 bases). V was pared by 5 bases and J by 3 bases, with 20 bases between. The germline V gene encodes CDR1 DFQATT and CDR2 SNEGSKA (reference sequence). This CDR3 has 16 residues. The CDR3 region is CSAQTPQGEGYNEQFF. CDR3 sequence (DNA): TGCAGTGCTCAAACCCCACAGGGTGAAGGCTACAATGAGCAGTTCTTC.

This clonotype was detected a few times. The rearrangement links TRBV5-1 to TRBJ2-1; D not certain. The germline V gene has CDR1 SGHRS and CDR2 YFSETQ. With 2 bases removed from V and 5 bases from J, the gap between germline ends came to 5 bases. The CDR3 runs to 12 residues. CDR3 loop: CASSFRNNEQFF. The CDR3 DNA is TGCGCCAGCAGCTTCCGCAACAATGAGCAGTTCTTC.

In this sample, this clonotype turned up a few times. The V and J genes are TRBV13 and TRBJ1-4; a weak D match, TRBD1 (6 bases). The CDR3 covers 17 residues. Germline V gene data show CDR1 as PRHDT and CDR2 as FYEKMQ (reference sequence). V gave up 7 bases and J gave up 12 bases, with 30 bases separating them. The CDR3 loop is CASTLRGAAGALRELFF. The CDR3 DNA follows: TGTGCCAGCACCCTGAGGGGGGCGGCAGGGGCGTTGAGGGAACTGTTTTTT.

This clonotype was counted between two and nine times. The chain employs TRBV5-1 and TRBJ2-5, with TRBD2 matching over 10 bases. The CDR3 sequence is 17 residues long. CDR1 SGHRS and CDR2 YFSETQ come from the germline V gene. Trimming at V came to 0 bases and at J to 5 bases, leaving 10 bases not matched to a gene. CDR3 sequence (DNA): TGCGCCAGCAGCTTGGCCCCGAGCGGGGGGGCCTCTGAGACCCAGTACTTC. Amino acids: CASSLAPSGGASETQYF.

In its sample, this clonotype was seen a few times. The chain combines TRBV5-6 with TRBJ1-2, with a tentative D call TRBD1 (6 bases). This CDR3 is built from 14 residues. CDR1 SGHDT and CDR2 YYEEEE come from the germline V gene. Trimming cost V 0 bases and J 4 bases, with 10 bases left between them. CDR3 residues: CASSLEPGAYGYTF. DNA for the CDR3: TGTGCCAGCAGCTTGGAGCCGGGGGCCTATGGCTACACCTTC.

V is TRBV7-9 and J is TRBJ2-5; D may correspond to TRBD1 or TRBD2 (5 bases each). V lost 6 bases and J 0 bases, leaving 11 bases between the germline ends. CDR1 is SEHNR, CDR2 FQNEAQ, per germline (reference sequence). This CDR3 contains 14 residues. CDR3 amino acids: CASSLGANQETQYF. For the CDR3, the DNA is TGTGCCAGCAGTCTCGGGGCGAACCAAGAGACCCAGTACTTC.

With regard to this clonotype: The junction departs from the called germline gene at one end, perhaps through a read error. The chain couples TRBV7-7 to TRBJ2-1; TRBD1 aligns across 8 bases. Germline values: CDR1 SSHAT, CDR2 FNYEAQ (reference sequence). CDR3 length equals 15 residues. As DNA, the CDR3 is TGTGCTAGCAGCCCAGACAGGGGACGTTACAATGAGCAGTTCTTC. Protein product: CASSPDRGRYNEQFF. Looking up the rest from reference TRBV7-7 and TRBJ2-1 gives the full variable domain: GAGVSQSPRYKVTKRGQDVTLRCDPISSHATLYWYQQALGQGPEFLTYFNYEAQPDKSGLPSDRFSAERPEGSISTLTIQRTEQRDSAMYRCASSPDRGRYNEQFFGPGTRLTVL.

The chain couples TRBV3-1 to TRBJ1-3, with a weak D call TRBD1 (6 bases). Germline assignment: CDR1 LGHDT and CDR2 YNNKEL (reference sequence). CDR3 length equals 15 residues. V lost 6 bases, J lost 4 bases, and 16 bases lay in between. CDR3 sequence (DNA): TGTGCCAGCAGTGCATACAGGGACGGCGGAAACACCATATATTTT. This gives the protein CASSAYRDGGNTIYF.

The chain is built from TRBV5-1 and TRBJ1-1, with D possibly TRBD1 on 5 matching bases. Germline CDR1 is SGHRS and CDR2 is YFSETQ. CDR3 size: 13 residues. Trimming cost V 7 bases and J 3 bases, with 13 bases left between them. CDR3 protein: CASGSGGYTEAFF. Here the CDR3 DNA reads TGCGCCAGCGGCTCCGGGGGGTACACTGAAGCTTTCTTT.

This chain connects TRBV6-6 to TRBJ2-1; the match to TRBD2 covers 10 bases. The CDR3 runs to 15 residues. Per germline, CDR1 MNHNY and CDR2 SVGAGI (reference sequence). V trimming: 6 bases; J trimming: 6 bases; junction bases outside the gene matches: 8. The DNA of the CDR3 is TGTGCCAGCAGCCGAAGCGGGGGGGCCGGCAATGAGCAGTTCTTC. Translated: CASSRSGGAGNEQFF.

On this clonotype: At one of its ends the junction is not consistent with the germline gene, which may arise from a read error. V and J are TRBV5-1 and TRBJ2-5; D might be TRBD1 (6 bases). In germline, CDR1 is SGHRS, CDR2 YFSETQ. The CDR3 sequence is 14 residues long. The CDR3 region has the DNA TGCGCCAGCGGCTTGGGGGACACCCAAGAGACCCAGTACTTC. Its protein is CASGLGDTQETQYF.

This clonotype was seen a handful of times. The chain recombines TRBV7-2 with TRBJ2-5; the D is unclear. The CDR3 is made up of 16 amino acids. Per the germline V gene, CDR1 is SGHTA and CDR2 is FQGNSA. V was shortened by 3 bases and J by 3 bases, with 17 bases between the two germline ends. For the CDR3, the DNA is TGTGCCAGCAGCTTTGTGGCTAATGCAGTAGAAGAGACCCAGTACTTC. Amino acids: CASSFVANAVEETQYF. Complete variable domain (other parts from reference TRBV7-2 and TRBJ2-5): GAGVSQSPSNKVTEKGKDVELRCDPISGHTALYWYRQSLGQGLEFLIYFQGNSAPDKSGLPSDRFSAERTGGSVSTLTIQRTQQEDSAVYLCASSFVANAVEETQYFGPGTRLLVL.

Only one count was recorded for this clonotype. The chain has TRBV4-3 and TRBJ2-1, with a tentative D call TRBD1 (5 bases). Germline assignment: CDR1 LGHNA and CDR2 YSLEER. The CDR3 is made up of 16 amino acids. V gave up 0 bases and J gave up 0 bases, with 9 bases separating them. The DNA of the CDR3 is TGCGCCAGCAGCCAAGATAGGGGAACCTCCTACAATGAGCAGTTCTTC. Its translation: CASSQDRGTSYNEQFF.

This clonotype was recorded many times. The V and J genes are TRBV12-3 or TRBV12-4 and TRBJ2-2, with 7 positions matching TRBD2. V gave up 2 bases and J gave up 5 bases; unmatched junction bases: 5. CDR3 size: 15 residues. CDR3 sequence: CASSLSGTTTGELFF. Written as DNA, the CDR3 is TGTGCCAGCAGTTTATCCGGGACTACTACCGGGGAGCTGTTTTTT.

This clonotype occurred a few times. This chain joins TRBV20-1 and TRBJ2-6, with unresolved D. In germline, CDR1 is DFQATT, CDR2 SNEGSKA (reference sequence). This CDR3 comprises 13 residues. V dropped 2 bases and J dropped 4 bases, with 6 bases sitting between them. CDR3 nucleotide sequence: TGCAGTGCTAGACCCTCGGGGGCCAACGTCCTGACTTTC. Its protein is CSARPSGANVLTF.

This clonotype has more than one count but fewer than ten. The chain joins TRBV20-1 to TRBJ2-3; the match to TRBD2 covers 9 bases. Per the germline V gene, CDR1 is DFQATT and CDR2 is SNEGSKA (reference sequence). The CDR3 totals 16 residues. V was pared by 3 bases and J by 0 bases, with 7 bases of the junction left unmatched. This CDR3 is CSASSWLAGSTDTQYF. CDR3 coding DNA: TGCAGTGCTAGTAGCTGGCTAGCGGGAAGCACAGATACGCAGTATTTT.

This sequence joins TRBV27 and TRBJ2-2; D might be TRBD1 or TRBD2, each matching 6 bases. The V and J ends lost 0 bases and 4 bases respectively, with 18 bases between them. In germline, CDR1 is MNHEY, CDR2 SMNVEV (reference sequence). The CDR3 extends over 18 amino acids. The CDR3 DNA reads as TGTGCCAGCAGTTTATCGGTTAGGGGGTCAGCGGGCACCGGGGAGCTGTTTTTT. Protein sequence: CASSLSVRGSAGTGELFF.

The chain combines TRBV12-3 or TRBV12-4 with TRBJ1-3; D call uncertain. V shed 7 bases and J shed 0 bases, with 10 bases lying between them. This CDR3 comprises 14 residues. The CDR3 DNA reads as TGTGCCAGCAATTTGGCGATCTCTGGAAACACCATATATTTT. Its translation is CASNLAISGNTIYF.